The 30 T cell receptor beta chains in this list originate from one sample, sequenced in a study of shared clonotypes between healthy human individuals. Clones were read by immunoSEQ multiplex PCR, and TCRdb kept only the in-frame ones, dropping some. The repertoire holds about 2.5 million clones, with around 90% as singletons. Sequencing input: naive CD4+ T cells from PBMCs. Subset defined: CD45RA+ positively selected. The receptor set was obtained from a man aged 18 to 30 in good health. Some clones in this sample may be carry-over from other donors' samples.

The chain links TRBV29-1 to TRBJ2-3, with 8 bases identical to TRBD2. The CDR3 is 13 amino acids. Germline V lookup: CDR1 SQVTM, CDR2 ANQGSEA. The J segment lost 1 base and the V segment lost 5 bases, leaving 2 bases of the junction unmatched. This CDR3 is CSVQTSGTDTQYF. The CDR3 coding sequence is TGCAGCGTTCAGACTAGCGGCACAGATACGCAGTATTTT.

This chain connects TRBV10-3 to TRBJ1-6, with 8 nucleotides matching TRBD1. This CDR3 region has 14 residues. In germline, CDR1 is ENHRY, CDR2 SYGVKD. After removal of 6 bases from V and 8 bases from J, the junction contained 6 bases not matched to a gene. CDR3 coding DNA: TGTGCCATCAGGAGGACAGGGATTGATTCACCCCTCCACTTT. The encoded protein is CAIRRTGIDSPLHF.

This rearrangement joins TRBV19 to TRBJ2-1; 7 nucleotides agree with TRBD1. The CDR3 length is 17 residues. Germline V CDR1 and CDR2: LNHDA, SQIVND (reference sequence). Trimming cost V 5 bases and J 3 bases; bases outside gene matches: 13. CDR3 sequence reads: CASSVPDRLGYYNEQFF. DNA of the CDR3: TGTGCCAGTAGTGTCCCGGACAGGCTGGGTTACTACAATGAGCAGTTCTTC.

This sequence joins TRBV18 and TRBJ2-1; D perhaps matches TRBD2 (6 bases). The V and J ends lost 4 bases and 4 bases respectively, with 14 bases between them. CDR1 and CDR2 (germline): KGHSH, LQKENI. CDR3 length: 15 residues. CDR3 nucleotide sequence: TGTGCCAGCTCACTTAGCGGAGTTCAATACAATGAGCAGTTCTTC. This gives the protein CASSLSGVQYNEQFF.

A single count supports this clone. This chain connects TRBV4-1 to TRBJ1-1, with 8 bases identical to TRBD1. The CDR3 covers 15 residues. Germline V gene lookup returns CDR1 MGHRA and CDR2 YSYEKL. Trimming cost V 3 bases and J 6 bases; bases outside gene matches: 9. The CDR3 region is CASSQPTGVSAEAFF. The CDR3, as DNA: TGCGCCAGCAGCCAGCCGACAGGGGTTAGCGCTGAAGCTTTCTTT.

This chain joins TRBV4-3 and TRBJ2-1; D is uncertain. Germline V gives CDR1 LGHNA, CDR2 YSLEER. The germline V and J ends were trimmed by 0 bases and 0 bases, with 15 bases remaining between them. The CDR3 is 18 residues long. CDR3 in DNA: TGCGCCAGCAGCCAAGATCCCCCCCTGTTGAGCTCCTACAATGAGCAGTTCTTC. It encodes CASSQDPPLLSSYNEQFF.

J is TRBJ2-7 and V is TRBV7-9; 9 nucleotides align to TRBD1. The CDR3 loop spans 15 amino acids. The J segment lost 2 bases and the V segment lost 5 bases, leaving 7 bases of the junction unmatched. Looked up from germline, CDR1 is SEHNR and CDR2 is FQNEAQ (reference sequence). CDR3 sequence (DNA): TGTGCCAGCAGCCGCACAGGGACAGGGCCCTACGAGCAGTACTTC. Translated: CASSRTGTGPYEQYF.

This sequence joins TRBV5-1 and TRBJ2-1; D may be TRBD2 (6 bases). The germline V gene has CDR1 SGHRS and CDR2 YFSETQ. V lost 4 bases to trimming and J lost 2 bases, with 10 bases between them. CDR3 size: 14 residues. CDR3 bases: TGCGCCAGCAGCGGGGACTTACCCTACAATGAGCAGTTCTTC. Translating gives CASSGDLPYNEQFF.

As DNA, the CDR3 is TGTGCCAGCGGCCTGAGGACTAGTTCTCTCGAGCAGTACTTC. It specifies CASGLRTSSLEQYF. This chain connects TRBV2 to TRBJ2-7, with 7 bases matching TRBD2. This CDR3 is built from 14 residues. Looked up from germline, CDR1 is SNHLY and CDR2 is FYNNEI. The V segment lost 8 bases and the J segment 6 bases; nucleotides outside the gene matches: 13.

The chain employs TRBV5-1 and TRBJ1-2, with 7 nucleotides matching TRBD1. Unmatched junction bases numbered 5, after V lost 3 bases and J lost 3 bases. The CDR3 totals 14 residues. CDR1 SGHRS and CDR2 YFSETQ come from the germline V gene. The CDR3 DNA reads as TGCGCCAGCAGCTCACAGGGGATTGACTATGGCTACACCTTC. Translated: CASSSQGIDYGYTF.

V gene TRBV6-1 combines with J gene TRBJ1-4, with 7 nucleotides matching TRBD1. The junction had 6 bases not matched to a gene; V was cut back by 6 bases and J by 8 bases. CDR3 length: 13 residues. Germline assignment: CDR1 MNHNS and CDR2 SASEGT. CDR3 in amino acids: CASRISTGEKLFF. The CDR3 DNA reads TGTGCCAGCAGGATATCGACAGGGGAAAAACTGTTTTTT.

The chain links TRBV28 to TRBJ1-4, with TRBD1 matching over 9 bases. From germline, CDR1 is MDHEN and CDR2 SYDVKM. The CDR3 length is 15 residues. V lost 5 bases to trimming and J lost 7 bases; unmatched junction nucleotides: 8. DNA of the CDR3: TGTGCCAGCAGTCGCGGGGGACAGGGTAGTGAAAAACTGTTTTTT. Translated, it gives CASSRGGQGSEKLFF.

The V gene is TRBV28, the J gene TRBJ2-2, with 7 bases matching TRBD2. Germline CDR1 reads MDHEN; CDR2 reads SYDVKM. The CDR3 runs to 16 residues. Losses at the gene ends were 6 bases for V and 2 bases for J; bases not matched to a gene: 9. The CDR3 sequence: CASRPGGGRNTGELFF. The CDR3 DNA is TGTGCCAGCAGACCCGGCGGGGGAAGAAACACCGGGGAGCTGTTTTTT.

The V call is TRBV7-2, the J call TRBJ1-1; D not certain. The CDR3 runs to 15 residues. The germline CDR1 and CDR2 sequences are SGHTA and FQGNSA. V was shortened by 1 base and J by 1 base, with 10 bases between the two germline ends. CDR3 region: CASSLEVGRNTEAFF. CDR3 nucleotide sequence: TGTGCCAGCAGCTTAGAGGTGGGGAGGAACACTGAAGCTTTCTTT.

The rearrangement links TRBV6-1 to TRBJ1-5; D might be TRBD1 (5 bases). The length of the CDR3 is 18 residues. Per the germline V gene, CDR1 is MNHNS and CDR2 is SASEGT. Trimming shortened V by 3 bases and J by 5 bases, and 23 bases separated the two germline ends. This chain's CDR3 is CASSETGPGGVGHQPQHF. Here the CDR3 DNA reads TGTGCCAGCAGTGAGACCGGGCCGGGGGGAGTTGGGCATCAGCCCCAGCATTTT.

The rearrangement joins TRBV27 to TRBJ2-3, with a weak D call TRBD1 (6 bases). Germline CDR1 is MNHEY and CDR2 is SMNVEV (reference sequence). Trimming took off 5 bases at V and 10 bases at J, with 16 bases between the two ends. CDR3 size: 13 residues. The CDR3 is CASSPRRGYAQYF. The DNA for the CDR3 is TGTGCCAGCAGTCCGCGAAGGGGGTACGCGCAGTATTTT.

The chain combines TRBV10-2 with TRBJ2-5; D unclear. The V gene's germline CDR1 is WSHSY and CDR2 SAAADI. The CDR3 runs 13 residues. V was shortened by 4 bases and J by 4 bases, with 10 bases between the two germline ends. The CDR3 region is CASSVRQGETQYF. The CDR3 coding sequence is TGCGCCAGCAGTGTACGTCAAGGAGAGACCCAGTACTTC.

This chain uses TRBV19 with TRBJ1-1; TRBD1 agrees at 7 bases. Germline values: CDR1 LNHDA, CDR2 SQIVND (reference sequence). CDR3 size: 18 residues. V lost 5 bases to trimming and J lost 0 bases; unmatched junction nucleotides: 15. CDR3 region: CASSFTPGTVRLNTEAFF. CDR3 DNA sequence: TGTGCCAGTAGTTTTACCCCCGGGACAGTGAGGCTGAACACTGAAGCTTTCTTT. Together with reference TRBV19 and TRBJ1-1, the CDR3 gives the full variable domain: DGGITQSPKYLFRKEGQNVTLSCEQNLNHDAMYWYRQDPGQGLRLIYYSQIVNDFQKGDIAEGYSVSREKKESFPLTVTSAQKNPTAFYLCASSFTPGTVRLNTEAFFGQGTRLTVV.

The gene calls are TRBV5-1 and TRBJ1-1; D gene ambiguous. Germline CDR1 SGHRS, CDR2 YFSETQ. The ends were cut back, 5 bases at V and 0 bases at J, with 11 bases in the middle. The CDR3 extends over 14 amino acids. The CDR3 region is CASRRPEMNTEAFF. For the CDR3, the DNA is TGCGCCAGCAGGAGACCAGAGATGAACACTGAAGCTTTCTTT.

DNA for the CDR3: TGTGCCAGCGGACCTCGGGCGTCGGACTATGGCTACACCTTC. Protein: CASGPRASDYGYTF. This chain links TRBV18 with TRBJ1-2; D is undetermined. Between the trimmed V and J ends, which lost 8 bases and 3 bases, there was a span of 16 bases. Germline V gene sequence: CDR1 KGHSH, CDR2 LQKENI. The CDR3 runs 14 residues.

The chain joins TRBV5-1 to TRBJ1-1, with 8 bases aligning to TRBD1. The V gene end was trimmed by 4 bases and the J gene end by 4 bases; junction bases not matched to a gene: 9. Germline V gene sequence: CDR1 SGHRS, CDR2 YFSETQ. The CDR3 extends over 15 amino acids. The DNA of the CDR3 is TGCGCCAGCAGCCAAGGACAGGGACGGAGCACTGAAGCTTTCTTT. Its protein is CASSQGQGRSTEAFF. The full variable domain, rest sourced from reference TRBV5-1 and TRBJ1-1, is KAGVTQTPRYLIKTRGQQVTLSCSPISGHRSVSWYQQTPGQGLQFLFEYFSETQRNKGNFPGRFSGRQFSNSRSEMNVSTLELGDSALYLCASSQGQGRSTEAFFGQGTRLTVV.

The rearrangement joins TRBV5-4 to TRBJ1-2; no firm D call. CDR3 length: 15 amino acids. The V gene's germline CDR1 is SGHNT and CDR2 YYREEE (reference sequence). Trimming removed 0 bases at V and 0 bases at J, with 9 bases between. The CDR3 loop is CASSLVTLANYGYTF. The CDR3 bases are TGTGCCAGCAGCTTGGTTACTTTAGCTAACTATGGCTACACCTTC.

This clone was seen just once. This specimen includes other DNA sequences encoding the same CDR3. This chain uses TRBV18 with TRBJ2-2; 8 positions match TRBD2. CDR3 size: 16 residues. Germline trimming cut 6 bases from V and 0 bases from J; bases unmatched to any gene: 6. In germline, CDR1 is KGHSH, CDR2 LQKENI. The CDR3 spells CASSSVAGTNTGELFF. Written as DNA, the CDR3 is TGTGCCAGCTCTTCCGTAGCGGGGACGAACACCGGGGAGCTGTTTTTT.

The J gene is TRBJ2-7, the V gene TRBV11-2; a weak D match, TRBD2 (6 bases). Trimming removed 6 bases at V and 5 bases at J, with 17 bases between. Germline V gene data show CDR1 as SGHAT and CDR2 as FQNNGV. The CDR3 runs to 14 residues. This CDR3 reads CASRTSGGWHEQYF. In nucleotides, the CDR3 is TGTGCCAGCAGAACGTCTGGGGGGTGGCACGAGCAGTACTTC.

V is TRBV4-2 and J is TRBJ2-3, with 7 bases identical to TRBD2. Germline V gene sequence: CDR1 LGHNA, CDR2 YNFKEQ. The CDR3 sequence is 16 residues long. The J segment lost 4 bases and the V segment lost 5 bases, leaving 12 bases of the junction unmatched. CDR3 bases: TGTGCCAGCAGCTACCCGGGACGCGGGGGTTCAGATACGCAGTATTTT. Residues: CASSYPGRGGSDTQYF.

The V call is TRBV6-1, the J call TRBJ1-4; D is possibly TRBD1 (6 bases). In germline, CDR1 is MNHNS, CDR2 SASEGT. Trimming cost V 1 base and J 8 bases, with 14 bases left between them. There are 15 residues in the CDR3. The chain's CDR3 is CASSEDDRWGEKLFF. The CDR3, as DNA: TGTGCCAGCAGTGAAGACGACAGGTGGGGGGAAAAACTGTTTTTT.

In DNA form, the CDR3 reads TGCAGCGCCCGGGACAGCCCAAATCAGCCCCAGCATTTT. Translated: CSARDSPNQPQHF. V usage is TRBV29-1 and J usage is TRBJ1-5, with 7 bases lining up with TRBD1. This CDR3 has 13 residues. Germline-derived CDR1 and CDR2 are SQVTM and ANQGSEA. With 7 bases clipped from V and 4 bases from J, the junction kept 7 bases outside the gene matches.

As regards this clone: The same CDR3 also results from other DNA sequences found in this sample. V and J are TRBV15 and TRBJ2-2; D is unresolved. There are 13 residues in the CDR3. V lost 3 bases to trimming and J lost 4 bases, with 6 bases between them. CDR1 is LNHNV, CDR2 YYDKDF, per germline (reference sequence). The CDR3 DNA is TGTGCCACCAGCAGGGAGTTCACCGGGGAGCTGTTTTTT. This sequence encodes CATSREFTGELFF.

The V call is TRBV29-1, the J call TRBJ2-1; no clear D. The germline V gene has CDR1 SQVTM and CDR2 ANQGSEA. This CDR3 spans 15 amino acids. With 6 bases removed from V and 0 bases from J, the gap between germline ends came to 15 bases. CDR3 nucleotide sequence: TGCAGCGTCGTCGGCGGCCGCAGCTCCTACAATGAGCAGTTCTTC. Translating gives CSVVGGRSSYNEQFF.

The CDR3 reads CASSDRGGQPQHF. The CDR3 DNA follows: TGTGCCAGCAGCGACCGGGGGGGCCAGCCCCAGCATTTT. This sequence joins TRBV7-2 and TRBJ1-5; TRBD1 is a possible D gene (6 bases). The V and J ends lost 5 bases and 7 bases respectively, with 12 bases between them. Germline-derived CDR1 and CDR2 are SGHTA and FQGNSA. The CDR3 consists of 13 residues.